The 9 T cell receptor beta chains below all came from one sample that was sequenced in a study of shared clonotypes between healthy human individuals. Here immunoSEQ multiplex PCR was the method, and the copy in TCRdb shows in-frame clones only, minus some. Of more than 550,000 clones listed, roughly nine tenths are singletons. Naivety among CD8 cells was defined by CD45RO negativity and positive CCR7 selection, thereby excluding terminally differentiated effector memory CD45RA+ cells. Sequencing used naive CD8+ T cells sorted from blood. These receptors were collected from a young man in good health.

This clone was detected only once. CDR3 loop: CASSLGVGGPPSLPEQYF. CDR3 bases: TGTGCCAGCAGCTTGGGGGTGGGAGGGCCCCCCTCGCTTCCAGAGCAGTACTTC. The rearrangement joins TRBV5-6 to TRBJ2-7, with 7 bases lining up with TRBD2. Trimming took 0 bases from V and 7 from J; bases not matched to a gene: 19. The CDR3 is made up of 18 amino acids. Germline assignment: CDR1 SGHDT and CDR2 YYEEEE.

The genes are TRBV10-3 and TRBJ2-5; the D call may be TRBD1 or TRBD2 (5 bases each). The V end lost 5 bases, the J end lost 5 bases, and 15 bases lay between the germline ends. The CDR3 totals 14 residues. Germline values: CDR1 ENHRY, CDR2 SYGVKD. CDR3 region: CAISWDGGEETQYF. As DNA, the CDR3 is TGTGCCATCAGTTGGGACGGTGGTGAGGAGACCCAGTACTTC.

This chain uses TRBV28 with TRBJ2-1, with 11 nucleotides matching TRBD2. This CDR3 region has 15 residues. Germline CDR1 MDHEN, CDR2 SYDVKM. Unmatched junction bases numbered 6, after V lost 6 bases and J lost 5 bases. CDR3 DNA sequence: TGTGCCAGCAGCCCGGGACTAGCGGTAAACAATGAGCAGTTCTTC. The encoded protein is CASSPGLAVNNEQFF.

CDR3 region: CASSPRTSGSMHEQYF. Here the CDR3 DNA reads TGTGCCAGCAGCCCCCGGACTAGCGGGAGTATGCACGAGCAGTACTTC. The chain uses TRBV7-2 and TRBJ2-7, with 13 bases that match TRBD2. The junction had 9 bases not matched to a gene; V was cut back by 5 bases and J by 5 bases. The germline V gene has CDR1 SGHTA and CDR2 FQGNSA. The CDR3 has 16 amino acids.

V usage is TRBV4-1 and J usage is TRBJ2-7, with 9 bases that match TRBD2. This CDR3 comprises 19 residues. The ends lost 3 bases at V and 3 bases at J; junction bases unmatched: 18. CDR1 MGHRA and CDR2 YSYEKL come from the germline V gene. The CDR3 sequence is CASSHLPPSGKVLSYEQYF. DNA of the CDR3: TGCGCCAGCAGCCACCTTCCTCCTAGCGGGAAGGTTCTCAGCTACGAGCAGTACTTC.

In this sample, this clone turned up once. V and J are TRBV6-6 and TRBJ2-7, with D uncertain. This CDR3 is 13 amino acids long. Trimming pared 5 bases from V and 5 bases from J, leaving 13 bases between. Germline CDR1 and CDR2: MNHNY and SVGAGI (reference sequence). This CDR3 reads CASSPPGSDEQYF. CDR3 coding DNA: TGTGCCAGCAGTCCGCCTGGCAGTGACGAGCAGTACTTC.

In nucleotides, the CDR3 is TGTGCCAGCAGCCAATGGGCAGGCTATAACACTGAAGCTTTCTTT. Encoded protein: CASSQWAGYNTEAFF. V and J are TRBV16 and TRBJ1-1, with no clear D. This CDR3 is 15 amino acids long. V was pared by 1 base and J by 2 bases, with 11 bases between. Germline CDR1 reads KGHSY; CDR2 reads FQNENV.

A word on this clone: Other DNA sequences from this sample encode an identical CDR3 as well. The gene calls are TRBV27 and TRBJ2-7, with D tentatively TRBD2 (6 bases). The CDR3 spans 11 residues. CDR1 is MNHEY, CDR2 SMNVEV, per germline (reference sequence). V was clipped by 3 bases and J by 6 bases, with 6 bases between them. The CDR3 sequence: CASSFGGEQYF. In DNA form, the CDR3 reads TGTGCCAGCAGTTTCGGGGGCGAGCAGTACTTC.

This chain uses TRBV7-9 with TRBJ2-7; D remains unclear. CDR3 size: 16 residues. The V end lost 5 bases, the J end lost 0 bases, and 17 bases lay between the germline ends. Per the germline V gene, CDR1 is SEHNR and CDR2 is FQNEAQ (reference sequence). The chain's CDR3 is CASSPRLGIASYEQYF. In DNA form, the CDR3 reads TGTGCCAGCAGCCCGCGACTCGGTATCGCCTCCTACGAGCAGTACTTC.